This TCR beta chain was recorded in a study of cytomegalovirus exposure and HLA in healthy donors. The CDR3 sequence is 13 residues long. V shed 9 bases and J 4 bases; nucleotides not matched to a gene: 4. Germline V gene lookup returns CDR1 SNHLY and CDR2 FYNNEI. PCR primers comprised 60 Vbeta and 13 Jbeta primers. Profiled with immunoSEQ multiplex PCR; TCRdb holds only in-frame clones, not every one. This sample yields 150,000 to 200,000 clones, of which roughly an eighth are seen a single time; 7.8% belongs to the top ten. This clone appeared a few times. The sample was PBMCs. The chain links TRBV2 to TRBJ1-2, with TRBD1 matching over 11 bases. This receptor was identified in a middle-aged man in good health and CMV-seropositive. Written as DNA, the CDR3 is TGTGCCAGGTTGGGACAGGGGGGCTATGGCTACACCTTC. This translates into CARLGQGGYGYTF.